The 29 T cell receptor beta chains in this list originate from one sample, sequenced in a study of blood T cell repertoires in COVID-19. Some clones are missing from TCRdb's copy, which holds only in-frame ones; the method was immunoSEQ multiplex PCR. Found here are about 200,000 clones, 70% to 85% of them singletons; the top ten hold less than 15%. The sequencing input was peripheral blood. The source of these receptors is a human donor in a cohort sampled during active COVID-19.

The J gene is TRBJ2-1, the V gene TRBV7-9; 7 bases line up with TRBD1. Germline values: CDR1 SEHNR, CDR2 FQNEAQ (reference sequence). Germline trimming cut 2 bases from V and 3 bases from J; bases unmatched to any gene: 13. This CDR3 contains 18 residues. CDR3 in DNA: TGTGCCAGCAGCTTACCTGACAGGGTTACGACTGTCTACAATGAGCAGTTCTTC. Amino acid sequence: CASSLPDRVTTVYNEQFF.

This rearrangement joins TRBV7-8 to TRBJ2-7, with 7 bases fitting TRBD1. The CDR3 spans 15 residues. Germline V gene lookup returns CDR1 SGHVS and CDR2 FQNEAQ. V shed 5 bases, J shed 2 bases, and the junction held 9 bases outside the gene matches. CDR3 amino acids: CASSARGQRTYEQYF. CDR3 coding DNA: TGTGCCAGCAGCGCACGGGGACAGCGTACCTACGAGCAGTACTTC.

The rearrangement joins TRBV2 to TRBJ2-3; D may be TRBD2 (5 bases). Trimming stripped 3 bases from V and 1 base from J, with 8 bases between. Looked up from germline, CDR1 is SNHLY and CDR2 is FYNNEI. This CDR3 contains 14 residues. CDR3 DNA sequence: TGTGCCAGCAGTGATCGGCGGGGCACAGATACGCAGTATTTT. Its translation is CASSDRRGTDTQYF. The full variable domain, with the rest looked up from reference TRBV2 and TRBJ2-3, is EPEVTQTPSHQVTQMGQEVILRCVPISNHLYFYWYRQILGQKVEFLVSFYNNEISEKSEIFDDQFSVERPDGSNFTLKIRSTKLEDSAMYFCASSDRRGTDTQYFGPGTRLTVL.

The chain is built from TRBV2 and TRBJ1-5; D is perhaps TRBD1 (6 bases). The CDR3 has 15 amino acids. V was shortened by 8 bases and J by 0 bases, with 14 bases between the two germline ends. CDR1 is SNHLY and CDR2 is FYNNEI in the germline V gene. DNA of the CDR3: TGTGCCAGCGGCGAGACAGGAGCTAGCAATCAGCCCCAGCATTTT. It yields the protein CASGETGASNQPQHF.

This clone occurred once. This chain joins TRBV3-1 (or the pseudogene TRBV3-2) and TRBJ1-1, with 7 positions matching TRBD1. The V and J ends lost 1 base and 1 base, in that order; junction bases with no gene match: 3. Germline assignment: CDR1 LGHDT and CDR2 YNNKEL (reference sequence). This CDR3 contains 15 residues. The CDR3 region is CASSQGRQGNTEAFF. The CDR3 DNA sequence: TGTGCCAGCAGCCAAGGACGACAGGGGAACACTGAAGCTTTCTTT.

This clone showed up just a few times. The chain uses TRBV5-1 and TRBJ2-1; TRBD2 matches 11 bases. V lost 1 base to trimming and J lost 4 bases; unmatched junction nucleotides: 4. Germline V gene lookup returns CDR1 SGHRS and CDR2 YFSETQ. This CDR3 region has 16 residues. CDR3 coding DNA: TGCGCCAGCAGCTTGTTAGCGGGAGGGATATACAATGAGCAGTTCTTC. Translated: CASSLLAGGIYNEQFF.

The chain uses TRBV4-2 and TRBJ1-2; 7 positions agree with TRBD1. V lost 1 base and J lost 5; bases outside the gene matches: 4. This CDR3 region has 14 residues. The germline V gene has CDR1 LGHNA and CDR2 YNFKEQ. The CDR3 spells CASSQANRGYGYTF. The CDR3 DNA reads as TGTGCCAGCAGCCAAGCAAACAGGGGATATGGCTACACCTTC.

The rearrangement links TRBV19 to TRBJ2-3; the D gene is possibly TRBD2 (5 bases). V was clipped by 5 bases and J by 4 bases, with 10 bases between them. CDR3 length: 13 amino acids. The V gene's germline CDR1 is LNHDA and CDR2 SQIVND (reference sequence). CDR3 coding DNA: TGTGCCAGTAGTCTGCTAGCCTCAGATACGCAGTATTTT. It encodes CASSLLASDTQYF.

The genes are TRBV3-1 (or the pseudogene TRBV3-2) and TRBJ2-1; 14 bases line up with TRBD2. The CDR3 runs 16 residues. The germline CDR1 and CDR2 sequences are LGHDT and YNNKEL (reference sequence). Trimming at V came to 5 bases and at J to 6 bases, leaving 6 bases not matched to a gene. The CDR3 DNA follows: TGTGCCAGCAGCTCTCGGACTAGCGGGAGGCTCAATGAGCAGTTCTTC. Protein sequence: CASSSRTSGRLNEQFF.

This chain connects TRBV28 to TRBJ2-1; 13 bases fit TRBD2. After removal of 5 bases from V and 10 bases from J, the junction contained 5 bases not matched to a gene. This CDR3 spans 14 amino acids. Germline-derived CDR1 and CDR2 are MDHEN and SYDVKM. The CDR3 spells CASSMGLAGYEQFF. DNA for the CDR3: TGTGCCAGCAGTATGGGACTAGCGGGATACGAGCAGTTCTTC. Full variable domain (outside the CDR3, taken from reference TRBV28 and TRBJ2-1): DVKVTQSSRYLVKRTGEKVFLECVQDMDHENMFWYRQDPGLGLRLIYFSYDVKMKEKGDIPEGYSVSREKKERFSLILESASTNQTSMYLCASSMGLAGYEQFFGPGTRLTVL.

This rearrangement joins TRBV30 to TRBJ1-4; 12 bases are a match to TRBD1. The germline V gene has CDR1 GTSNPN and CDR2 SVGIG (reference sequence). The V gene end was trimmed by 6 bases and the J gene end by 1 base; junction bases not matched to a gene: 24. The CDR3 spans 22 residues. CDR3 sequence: CACPPTWDRGLSATRTNEKLFF. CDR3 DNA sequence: TGTGCCTGCCCCCCGACCTGGGACAGGGGGCTCTCCGCAACCCGAACTAATGAAAAACTGTTTTTT.

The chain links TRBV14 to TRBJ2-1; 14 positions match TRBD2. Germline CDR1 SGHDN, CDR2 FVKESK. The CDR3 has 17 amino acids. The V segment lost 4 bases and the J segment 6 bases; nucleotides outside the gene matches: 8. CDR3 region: CASSRLLTSGRANEQFF. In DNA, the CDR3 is TGTGCCAGCAGCCGGTTATTGACTAGCGGGAGGGCCAATGAGCAGTTCTTC.

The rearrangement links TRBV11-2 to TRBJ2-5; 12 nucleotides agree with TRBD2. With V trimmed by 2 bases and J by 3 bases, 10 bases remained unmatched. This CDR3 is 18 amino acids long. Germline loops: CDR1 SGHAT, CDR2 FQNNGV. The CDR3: CASSLWGGRLAGEETQYF. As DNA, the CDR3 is TGTGCCAGCAGCTTATGGGGGGGGAGACTAGCGGGAGAAGAGACCCAGTACTTC. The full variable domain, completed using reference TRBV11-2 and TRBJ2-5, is EAGVAQSPRYKIIEKRQSVAFWCNPISGHATLYWYQQILGQGPKLLIQFQNNGVVDDSQLPKDRFSAERLKGVDSTLKIQPAKLEDSAVYLCASSLWGGRLAGEETQYFGPGTRLLVL.

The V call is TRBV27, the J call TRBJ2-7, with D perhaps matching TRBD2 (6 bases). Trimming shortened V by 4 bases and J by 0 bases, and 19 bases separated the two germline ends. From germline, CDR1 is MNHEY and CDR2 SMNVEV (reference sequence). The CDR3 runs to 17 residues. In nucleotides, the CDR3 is TGTGCCAGCAGTTCGTCGCCCCCCAGGACTAACTCCTACGAGCAGTACTTC. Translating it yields CASSSSPPRTNSYEQYF.

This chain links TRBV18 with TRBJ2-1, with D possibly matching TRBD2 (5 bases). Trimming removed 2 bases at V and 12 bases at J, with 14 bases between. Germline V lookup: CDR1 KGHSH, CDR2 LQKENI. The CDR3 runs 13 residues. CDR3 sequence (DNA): TGTGCCAGCTCACCAAGTAGCGCCCAGGTGCAGTTCTTC. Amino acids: CASSPSSAQVQFF.

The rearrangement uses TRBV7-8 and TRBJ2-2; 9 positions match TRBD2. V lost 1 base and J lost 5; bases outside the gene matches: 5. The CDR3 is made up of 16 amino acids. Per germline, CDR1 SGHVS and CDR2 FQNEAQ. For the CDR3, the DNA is TGTGCCAGCAGCTTAGAGGGCGCGGGAGGGACCGGGGAGCTGTTTTTT. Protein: CASSLEGAGGTGELFF.

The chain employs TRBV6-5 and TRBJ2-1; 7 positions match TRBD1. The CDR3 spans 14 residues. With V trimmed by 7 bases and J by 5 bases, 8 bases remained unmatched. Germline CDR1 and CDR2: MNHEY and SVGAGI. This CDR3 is CASITGQSNNEQFF. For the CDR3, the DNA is TGTGCCAGCATTACGGGACAGAGCAACAATGAGCAGTTCTTC.

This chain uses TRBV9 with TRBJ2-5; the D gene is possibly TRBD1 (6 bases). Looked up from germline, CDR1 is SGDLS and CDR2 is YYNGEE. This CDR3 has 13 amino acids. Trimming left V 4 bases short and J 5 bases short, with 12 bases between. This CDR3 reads CASSSDRMETQYF. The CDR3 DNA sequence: TGTGCCAGCAGCTCGGACAGAATGGAGACCCAGTACTTC.

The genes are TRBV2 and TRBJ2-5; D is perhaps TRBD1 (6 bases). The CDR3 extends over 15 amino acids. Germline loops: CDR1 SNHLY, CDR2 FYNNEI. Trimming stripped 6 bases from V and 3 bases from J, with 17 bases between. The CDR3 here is CASRVRGIPKETQYF. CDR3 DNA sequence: TGTGCCAGCAGGGTGAGGGGGATACCCAAAGAGACCCAGTACTTC.

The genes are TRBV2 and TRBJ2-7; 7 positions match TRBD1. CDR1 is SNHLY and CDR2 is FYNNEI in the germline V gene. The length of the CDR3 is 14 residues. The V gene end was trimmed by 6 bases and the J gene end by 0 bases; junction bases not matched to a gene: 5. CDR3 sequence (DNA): TGTGCCAGCAGCTTCAGGGGGATCTCCTACGAGCAGTACTTC. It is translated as CASSFRGISYEQYF.

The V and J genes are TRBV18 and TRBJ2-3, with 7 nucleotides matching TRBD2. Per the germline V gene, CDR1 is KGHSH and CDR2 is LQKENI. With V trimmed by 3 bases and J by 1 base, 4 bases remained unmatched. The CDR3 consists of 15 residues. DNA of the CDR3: TGTGCCAGCTCACCGACCACTAGCGGCACAGATACGCAGTATTTT. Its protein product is CASSPTTSGTDTQYF.

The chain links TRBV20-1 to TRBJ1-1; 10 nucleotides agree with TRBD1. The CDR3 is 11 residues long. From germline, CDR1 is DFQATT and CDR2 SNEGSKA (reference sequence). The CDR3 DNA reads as TGCAGCGGGGACAGGGGCACTGAAGCTTTCTTT. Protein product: CSGDRGTEAFF.

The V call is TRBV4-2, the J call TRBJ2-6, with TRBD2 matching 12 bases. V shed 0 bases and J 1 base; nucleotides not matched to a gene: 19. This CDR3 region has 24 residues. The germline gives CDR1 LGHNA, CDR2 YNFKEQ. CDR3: CASSQEFKGLAGIKNVSGANVLTF. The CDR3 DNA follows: TGTGCCAGCAGCCAAGAATTTAAAGGACTAGCGGGAATTAAGAACGTATCTGGGGCCAACGTCCTGACTTTC.

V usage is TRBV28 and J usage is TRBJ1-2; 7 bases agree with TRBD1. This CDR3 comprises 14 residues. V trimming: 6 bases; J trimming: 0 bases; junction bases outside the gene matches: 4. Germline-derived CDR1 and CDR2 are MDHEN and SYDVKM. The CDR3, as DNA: TGTGCCAGCAGAGCCAGGGGGACTAACTATGGCTACACCTTC. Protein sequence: CASRARGTNYGYTF.

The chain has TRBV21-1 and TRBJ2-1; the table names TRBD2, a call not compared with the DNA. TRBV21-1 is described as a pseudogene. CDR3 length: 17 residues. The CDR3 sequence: CASRTGAGLADINEQFF. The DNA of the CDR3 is TGTGCCAGCAGGACAGGGGCTGGACTAGCGGACATCAATGAGCAGTTCTTC.

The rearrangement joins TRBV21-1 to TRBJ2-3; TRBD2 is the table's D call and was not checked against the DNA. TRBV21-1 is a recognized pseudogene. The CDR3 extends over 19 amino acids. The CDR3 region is CASSKAPGLAGFKTDTQYF. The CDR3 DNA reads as TGTGCCAGCAGCAAAGCCCCGGGACTAGCGGGATTTAAGACAGATACGCAGTATTTT.

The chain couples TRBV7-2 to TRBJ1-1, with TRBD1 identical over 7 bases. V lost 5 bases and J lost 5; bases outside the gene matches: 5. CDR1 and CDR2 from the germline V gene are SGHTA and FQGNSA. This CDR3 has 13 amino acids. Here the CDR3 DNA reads TGTGCCAGCAGCCCCCACAGGGGTACTGAAGCTTTCTTT. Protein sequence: CASSPHRGTEAFF.

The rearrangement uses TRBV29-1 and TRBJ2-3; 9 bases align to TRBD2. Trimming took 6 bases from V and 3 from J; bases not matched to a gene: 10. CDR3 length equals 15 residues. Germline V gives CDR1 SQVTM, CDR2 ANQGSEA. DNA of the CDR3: TGCAGCGTCGTAAATGGCGGGAGGGGTACAGATACGCAGTATTTT. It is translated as CSVVNGGRGTDTQYF.

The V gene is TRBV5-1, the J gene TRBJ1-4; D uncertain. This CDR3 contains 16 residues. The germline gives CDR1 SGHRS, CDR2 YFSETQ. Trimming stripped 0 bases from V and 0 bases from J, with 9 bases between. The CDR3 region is CASSLEIQSTNEKLFF. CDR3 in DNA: TGCGCCAGCAGCTTGGAAATACAGTCAACTAATGAAAAACTGTTTTTT.